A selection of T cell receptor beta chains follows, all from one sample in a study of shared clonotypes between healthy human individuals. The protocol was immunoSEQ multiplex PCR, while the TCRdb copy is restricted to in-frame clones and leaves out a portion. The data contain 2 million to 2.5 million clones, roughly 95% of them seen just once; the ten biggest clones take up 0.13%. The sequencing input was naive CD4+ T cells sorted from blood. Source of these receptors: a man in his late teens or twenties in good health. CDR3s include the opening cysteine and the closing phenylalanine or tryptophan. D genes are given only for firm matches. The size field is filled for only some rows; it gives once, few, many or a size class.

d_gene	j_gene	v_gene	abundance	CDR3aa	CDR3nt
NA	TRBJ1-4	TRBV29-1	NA	CSVEEGAGEKLFF	TGCAGCGTTGAAGAGGGGGCCGGTGAAAAACTGTTTTTT
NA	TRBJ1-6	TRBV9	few	CASGLFQGSPLHF	TGTGCCAGCGGCCTATTTCAGGGTTCACCCCTCCACTTT
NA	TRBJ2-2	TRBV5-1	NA	CASSLEGGDTGELFF	TGCGCCAGCAGCTTGGAGGGCGGCGACACCGGGGAGCTGTTTTTT
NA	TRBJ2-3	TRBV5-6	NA	CASSLGSTDTQYF	TGTGCCAGCAGCTTAGGTAGCACAGATACGCAGTATTTT
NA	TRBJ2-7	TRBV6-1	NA	CASSEWQGPYQQYF	TGTGCCAGCAGTGAATGGCAGGGGCCCTACCAGCAGTACTTC
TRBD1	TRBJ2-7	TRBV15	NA	CATSRATGFPVRARTSEQYF	TGTGCCACCAGCAGAGCGACAGGGTTTCCAGTCCGAGCCCGTACCTCCGAGCAGTACTTC
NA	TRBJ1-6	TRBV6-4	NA	CATPLCPSCRNSPLHF	TGTGCCACCCCACTTTGCCCAAGTTGTCGAAATTCACCCCTCCACTTT
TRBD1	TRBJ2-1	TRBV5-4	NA	CASRFDRGYHNEQFF	TGTGCCAGCAGATTTGACAGGGGTTACCACAATGAGCAGTTCTTC
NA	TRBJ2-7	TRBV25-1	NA	CASSESGFAAVSYEQYF	TGTGCCAGCAGTGAATCGGGATTTGCCGCGGTTTCCTACGAGCAGTACTTC
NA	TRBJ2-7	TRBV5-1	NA	CASSLMGQAYEQYF	TGCGCCAGCAGCCTAATGGGACAAGCCTACGAGCAGTACTTC
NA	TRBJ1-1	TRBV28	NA	CASSLRRENTEAFF	TGTGCCAGCAGTTTAAGGCGGGAGAACACTGAAGCTTTCTTT
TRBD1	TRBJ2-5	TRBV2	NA	CASSITMAGRGQETQYF	TGTGCCAGCAGTATAACAATGGCAGGCAGGGGGCAGGAGACCCAGTACTTC
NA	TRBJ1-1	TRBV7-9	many	CASSTLGQAFF	TGTGCCAGCAGCACCTTGGGGCAAGCTTTCTTT
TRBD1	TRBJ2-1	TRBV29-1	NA	CSAGDRGAYNEQFF	TGCAGCGCCGGTGACAGGGGCGCCTACAATGAGCAGTTCTTC
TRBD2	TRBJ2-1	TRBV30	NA	CAWTPGLAEINEQFF	TGTGCCTGGACGCCGGGACTAGCGGAAATCAATGAGCAGTTCTTC
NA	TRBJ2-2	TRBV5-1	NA	CASSSDWVQLFF	TGCGCCAGCAGCTCTGACTGGGTGCAGCTGTTTTTT
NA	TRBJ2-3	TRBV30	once	CAWSVAVPGDTQYF	TGTGCCTGGAGTGTAGCGGTCCCCGGTGATACGCAGTATTTT
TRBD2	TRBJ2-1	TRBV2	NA	CASSPTSGRAAEQFF	TGTGCCAGCAGTCCTACTAGCGGGAGGGCGGCTGAGCAGTTCTTC
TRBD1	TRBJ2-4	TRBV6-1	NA	CASSVGQGDGVAKNIQYF	TGTGCCAGCAGTGTGGGACAGGGGGACGGTGTTGCCAAAAACATTCAGTACTTC
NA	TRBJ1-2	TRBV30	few	CAWSVGGAVNYGYTF	TGTGCCTGGAGTGTAGGGGGGGCGGTTAACTATGGCTACACCTTC
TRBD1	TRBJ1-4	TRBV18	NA	CASSPIRRDRVEKLFF	TGTGCCAGCTCACCAATACGCCGGGACAGGGTTGAAAAACTGTTTTTT
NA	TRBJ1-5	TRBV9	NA	CASSVDSGAGPQHF	TGTGCCAGCAGCGTAGATTCGGGTGCGGGGCCCCAGCATTTT
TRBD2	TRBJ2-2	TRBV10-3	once	CAISESGSGAGELFF	TGTGCCATCAGTGAGTCTGGTAGCGGGGCCGGGGAGCTGTTTTTT
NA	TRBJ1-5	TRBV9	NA	CASSVGQGRNQPQHF	TGTGCCAGCAGCGTAGGTCAGGGTCGTAATCAGCCCCAGCATTTT
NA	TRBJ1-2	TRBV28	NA	CASTLDPRYGYTF	TGTGCCAGCACCCTAGACCCGAGATATGGCTACACCTTC
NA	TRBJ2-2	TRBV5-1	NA	CASSPDPGRGKGGELFF	TGCGCCAGCAGCCCGGACCCGGGACGGGGAAAAGGCGGGGAGCTGTTTTTT
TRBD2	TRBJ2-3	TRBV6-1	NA	CASSETSGGAIDTQYF	TGTGCCAGCAGTGAGACTAGCGGGGGGGCGATAGATACGCAGTATTTT
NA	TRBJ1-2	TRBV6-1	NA	CASSEPAQGVYGYTF	TGTGCCAGCAGTGAGCCTGCACAGGGCGTCTATGGCTACACCTTC
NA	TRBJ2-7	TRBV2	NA	CASSEALQVRVGRGYEQYF	TGTGCCAGCAGTGAAGCGCTTCAGGTTCGGGTGGGCAGGGGCTACGAGCAGTACTTC
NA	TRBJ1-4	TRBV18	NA	CASSPGDEKLFF	TGTGCCAGCTCACCAGGGGATGAAAAACTGTTTTTT
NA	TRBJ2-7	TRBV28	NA	CASSLGGARDIYEQYF	TGTGCCAGCAGTTTGGGCGGTGCGAGGGACATCTACGAGCAGTACTTC
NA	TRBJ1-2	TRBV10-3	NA	CAIRSDPFYGYTF	TGTGCCATCCGCAGCGATCCCTTTTATGGCTACACCTTC
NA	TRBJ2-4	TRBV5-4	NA	CASSLGKDKNIQYF	TGTGCCAGCAGCTTGGGCAAGGACAAAAACATTCAGTACTTC